This T cell receptor (beta chain) was observed in a study of T cells in localized non-small cell lung cancer. A remark on this clone: Its antigen remains unidentified.

Findings and caveats of the study: Elevated blood T cell density was associated with longer overall survival.

TCRdb keeps only in-frame clones here, not all; method: immunoSEQ multiplex PCR. The sample contains fewer than 20,000 clones, approximately 91% of which appear only once. Germline CDR1 reads SGDLS; CDR2 reads YYNGEE. This CDR3 has 17 amino acids. Trimming at V came to 1 base and at J to 4 bases, leaving 9 bases not matched to a gene. The chain carries TRBV9 and TRBJ2-3, with TRBD1 matching over 10 bases. Sequenced material: peripheral blood, taken before any cancer treatment. This receptor was taken from a female donor older than 55 with stage III squamous cell lung carcinoma. CDR3 region: CASSVYAGTGAPDTQYF. The CDR3 DNA reads TGTGCCAGCAGCGTATACGCCGGGACAGGGGCCCCAGATACGCAGTATTTT. The full variable domain, its missing parts supplied by reference TRBV9 and TRBJ2-3, is DSGVTQTPKHLITATGQRVTLRCSPRSGDLSVYWYQQSLDQGLQFLIQYYNGEERAKGNILERFSAQQFPDLHSELNLSSLELGDSALYFCASSVYAGTGAPDTQYFGPGTRLTVL.